The T cell receptor beta chain under discussion was sequenced for a study of vaccination and CD4 T cells after COVID-19. At the level of the study: Every culture used as a control got a CEFX pool, an HIV-1 Nef pool, or no peptide.

This clonotype has a handful of counts. Antigen: not known. Broader study findings: For convalescent patients, 304 of the 307 vaccine-specific clones analyzed were classified as spike mono-reactive. The median count of SARS-CoV-2-reactive clonotypes rose from approximately 21 to 40, not significantly.

Oncomine TCR Beta short-read sequencing was applied to DNA from cultured CD4+ T cells. TCRdb fed the PCR reads into MiXCR, producing one record per CDR3 protein. The sample holds more than 15,000 distinct CDR3 sequences, 40% seen once. The treatment denotes: approximately nine-day PBMC culture with coronavirus spike peptide pools or control peptides (ViraFEST assay). The length of the CDR3 is 16 residues. CDR1 and CDR2 from the germline V gene are LNHDA and SQIVND (reference sequence). Trimming took 2 bases from V and 7 from J, leaving 20 bases between them. The sequencing input was CD4+ T cells from blood, cultured in vitro. This sequence joins TRBV19 and TRBJ2-5; D gene unclear. The receptor was isolated from a human donor who had recovered from COVID-19. The CDR3 protein is CASSISGRATSGTQYF. As DNA, the CDR3 is TGTGCCAGTAGTATATCGGGTCGAGCAACTTCGGGGACCCAGTACTTC.